The entry that follows covers one T cell receptor beta chain sequence. Its antigen specificity is not known. No clone much larger than this one lies a single base away; base qualities are absent. Whole blood was collected in K2EDTA tubes by collaborating institutions according to the institutions' own protocols. For TCRbeta analysis, collaborators shipped samples as frozen whole blood, isolated PBMCs, or DNA extracted from either of those sample types. The source of the sample is a study of blood T cell repertoires in COVID-19 (dated by TCRdb to 2020 to 2022). About the full investigation: Samples from collaborators originated in the United States, Italy and Spain and spanned both the acute and convalescent phases of COVID-19. The prospective study material was composed of cDNA or gDNA derived from T cells, B-cell-depleted T cells, or PBMCs. The sample metadata nearly always contained a de-identified subject ID, COVID-19 status, age in years and sex. Samples came from the ongoing ImmuneRACE study (first 160 participants) plus 1,254 subjects from 6 global collaborators. A freely available public database, intended as a resource for researchers studying the immune response to SARS-CoV-2, is where the repertoires were released. Where available, HLA class I and class II types were obtained from metadata supplied by the sample provider rather than from assay-based typing. Deeply sampled blood TCRbeta repertoires from subjects exposed to, actively infected with, or recovered from COVID-19 were included in the dataset.

Findings and caveats that apply to the study as a whole: The amount of clinical and demographic metadata varied by source and participant and was provided uncurated.

The immunoSEQ Assay, a bias-controlled multiplex PCR, was used to amplify TCRbeta CDR3 regions from genomic DNA. For the original study's pipeline: Within the assay, amplification of reference gene primers was used to estimate how many nucleated cells each sample contained. To quantify the absolute abundance of each unique TCRbeta CDR3 rearrangement, sequence reads were collapsed and filtered. For each sample, productive Simpson clonality was calculated as the square root of Simpson's diversity index across productive rearrangements. Imported from immuneACCESS, the table was reduced by TCRdb to in-frame sequences with V and J called. These copies leave out some clones; in studies compared against another copy, an unresolved V gene accounts for under half, and the cause of the remainder is not known. That table gives V, J and clone size, and the DNA gave D and trimming. The sample profile shows around 110,000 clones; about nine tenths of them were found once. Roughly 4.7% of the sample is held by the ten biggest clonotypes.

CDR1 and CDR2, looked up from the germline V gene (reference sequence), are GTSNPN and SVGIG. Germline trimming: 4 bases from V, 1 base from J; junction bases outside gene matches: 6. The CDR3 runs 15 amino acids, cysteine and phenylalanine included. Only the CDR3 DNA is retained, 45 bases long and in frame from the first base. The rearrangement combines TRBV30 with TRBJ1-5; 8 middle bases align to TRBD1. Material for sequencing was peripheral blood. This receptor was obtained from a man aged 35 to 55 with acute or convalescent COVID-19. The CDR3 in this case is CAWTAGGRSNQPQHF. Read as DNA, the sequence is TGTGCCTGGACCGCAGGGGGCAGGAGCAATCAGCCCCAGCATTTT.